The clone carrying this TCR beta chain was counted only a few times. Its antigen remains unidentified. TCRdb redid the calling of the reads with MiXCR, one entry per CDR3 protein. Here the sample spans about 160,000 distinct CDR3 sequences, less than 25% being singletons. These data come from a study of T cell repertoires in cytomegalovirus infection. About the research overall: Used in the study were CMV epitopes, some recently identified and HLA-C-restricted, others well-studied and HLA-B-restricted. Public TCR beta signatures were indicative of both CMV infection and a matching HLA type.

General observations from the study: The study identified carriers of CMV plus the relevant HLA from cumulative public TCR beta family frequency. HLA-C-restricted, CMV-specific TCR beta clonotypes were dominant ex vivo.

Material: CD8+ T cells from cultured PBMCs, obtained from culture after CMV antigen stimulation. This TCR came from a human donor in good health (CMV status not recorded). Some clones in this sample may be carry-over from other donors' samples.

CDR3: CASSPVMTGTYEQYF. The DNA for the CDR3 is TGTGCCAGCAGCCCGGTGATGACAGGGACCTACGAGCAGTACTTC. The chain has TRBV7-2 and TRBJ2-7, with 7 bases matching TRBD1. CDR3 length: 15 residues. Per the germline V gene, CDR1 is SGHTA and CDR2 is FQGNSA. Trimming at V came to 5 bases and at J to 2 bases, leaving 9 bases not matched to a gene.